These T cell receptor beta chains were read from a single sample in a study of blood T cell repertoires in COVID-19. The data were produced by immunoSEQ multiplex PCR, yet TCRdb's version contains in-frame clones alone and is incomplete. The repertoire holds 280,000 or so clones, with 85% as singletons. The sample consisted of PBMCs or T cells enriched from blood (not recorded which). Source of these receptors: a woman aged 50 to 60 who had recovered from COVID-19. The CDR3 runs from the conserved cysteine through the conserved F or W. Fields, in order: D gene, V gene, J gene, clone size, CDR3 protein, CDR3 DNA. The D gene is left open where the match is weak. The size field is filled for only some rows; it gives once, few, many or a size class.

d_call: -
v_call: TRBV5-6
j_call: TRBJ2-3
clone_size: -
cdr3_aa: CASSSWTASTDTQYF
cdr3_nt: TGTGCCAGCAGCTCCTGGACAGCTAGCACAGATACGCAGTATTTT

d_call: -
v_call: TRBV10-3
j_call: TRBJ2-2
clone_size: -
cdr3_aa: CAISEVTANTGELFF
cdr3_nt: TGTGCCATCAGTGAGGTGACAGCTAACACCGGGGAGCTGTTTTTT

d_call: -
v_call: TRBV7-9
j_call: TRBJ1-5
clone_size: few
cdr3_aa: CASSTTGGNQPQHF
cdr3_nt: TGTGCCAGCAGCACGACGGGGGGCAATCAGCCCCAGCATTTT

d_call: -
v_call: TRBV2
j_call: TRBJ1-6
clone_size: -
cdr3_aa: CASSDLQGNSPLHF
cdr3_nt: TGTGCCAGCAGTGATCTACAGGGAAATTCACCCCTCCACTTT

d_call: -
v_call: TRBV5-6
j_call: TRBJ2-3
clone_size: -
cdr3_aa: CASSRLGSISTDTQYF
cdr3_nt: TGTGCCAGCAGCCGCCTCGGGAGTATAAGCACAGATACGCAGTATTTT

d_call: -
v_call: TRBV6-5
j_call: TRBJ2-1
clone_size: -
cdr3_aa: CASSYSSATAREQFF
cdr3_nt: TGTGCCAGCAGTTACTCGAGCGCGACAGCCCGTGAGCAGTTCTTC

d_call: TRBD1
v_call: TRBV2
j_call: TRBJ1-4
clone_size: -
cdr3_aa: CASNTGTANEKLFF
cdr3_nt: TGTGCCAGCAACACCGGGACAGCTAATGAAAAACTGTTTTTT

d_call: -
v_call: TRBV7-6
j_call: TRBJ1-6
clone_size: few
cdr3_aa: CASSLAPQDAGNSPLHF
cdr3_nt: TGTGCCAGCAGCTTAGCGCCCCAGGACGCGGGAAATTCACCCCTCCACTTT

d_call: -
v_call: TRBV19
j_call: TRBJ2-7
clone_size: -
cdr3_aa: CASSHPGGSSYEQYF
cdr3_nt: TGTGCCAGTAGCCACCCTGGAGGGAGCTCCTACGAGCAGTACTTC

d_call: TRBD2
v_call: TRBV6-6
j_call: TRBJ2-1
clone_size: -
cdr3_aa: CASSGGSLAGGNEQFF
cdr3_nt: TGTGCCAGCAGCGGGGGGAGTCTAGCGGGAGGCAATGAGCAGTTCTTC

d_call: TRBD1
v_call: TRBV12-3/TRBV12-4
j_call: TRBJ1-2
clone_size: once
cdr3_aa: CASSLTGVGYTF
cdr3_nt: TGTGCCAGCAGTCTGACAGGGGTCGGCTACACCTTC

d_call: TRBD1
v_call: TRBV4-3
j_call: TRBJ1-2
clone_size: -
cdr3_aa: CASSQDDRDDYGYTF
cdr3_nt: TGCGCCAGCAGCCAAGATGACAGGGATGACTATGGCTACACCTTC

d_call: -
v_call: TRBV7-3
j_call: TRBJ2-1
clone_size: -
cdr3_aa: CASRWVNGGVDEQFF
cdr3_nt: TGTGCCAGCAGGTGGGTTAACGGGGGAGTAGATGAGCAGTTCTTC

d_call: -
v_call: TRBV19
j_call: TRBJ1-3
clone_size: -
cdr3_aa: CASSINSGSGNTIYF
cdr3_nt: TGTGCCAGTAGTATAAACTCTGGCTCTGGAAACACCATATATTTT

d_call: TRBD1
v_call: TRBV18
j_call: TRBJ1-2
clone_size: -
cdr3_aa: CASSPNHGTGGYGYTF
cdr3_nt: TGTGCCAGCTCACCCAATCATGGGACAGGGGGCTATGGCTACACCTTC

d_call: -
v_call: TRBV7-2
j_call: TRBJ2-1
clone_size: -
cdr3_aa: CASSLVFAGHNEQFF
cdr3_nt: TGTGCCAGCAGCTTAGTTTTCGCGGGACACAATGAGCAGTTCTTC

d_call: -
v_call: TRBV5-1
j_call: TRBJ2-2
clone_size: -
cdr3_aa: CASSEYQGYGELFF
cdr3_nt: TGCGCCAGCAGCGAATATCAGGGTTACGGGGAGCTGTTTTTT

d_call: TRBD2
v_call: TRBV4-1
j_call: TRBJ2-3
clone_size: once
cdr3_aa: CASSQTGLAGGTDTQYF
cdr3_nt: TGCGCCAGCAGCCAAACTGGACTAGCGGGAGGAACAGATACGCAGTATTTT

d_call: -
v_call: TRBV6-5
j_call: TRBJ1-2
clone_size: -
cdr3_aa: CASRYRVNQDGYTF
cdr3_nt: TGTGCCAGCAGATACCGAGTGAACCAGGATGGCTACACCTTC

d_call: -
v_call: TRBV27
j_call: TRBJ1-2
clone_size: -
cdr3_aa: CASSLSLRQAFDYGYTF
cdr3_nt: TGTGCCAGCAGTTTATCCCTTCGGCAGGCTTTCGACTATGGCTACACCTTC

d_call: TRBD1
v_call: TRBV30
j_call: TRBJ1-5
clone_size: few
cdr3_aa: CAWSIRTGNQPQHF
cdr3_nt: TGTGCCTGGAGTATCCGGACAGGGAATCAGCCCCAGCATTTT

d_call: -
v_call: TRBV15
j_call: TRBJ1-3
clone_size: -
cdr3_aa: CATSIEQGFSGNTIYF
cdr3_nt: TGTGCCACCAGCATAGAACAGGGATTCTCTGGAAACACCATATATTTT

d_call: TRBD2
v_call: TRBV11-2
j_call: TRBJ2-5
clone_size: -
cdr3_aa: CASTDSGRAGETQYF
cdr3_nt: TGTGCCAGCACCGATAGCGGGAGGGCAGGGGAGACCCAGTACTTC

d_call: -
v_call: TRBV18
j_call: TRBJ2-7
clone_size: -
cdr3_aa: CASSRKQGRDYEQYF
cdr3_nt: TGTGCCAGCTCACGCAAACAGGGACGGGACTACGAGCAGTACTTC

d_call: TRBD2
v_call: TRBV7-8
j_call: TRBJ2-1
clone_size: -
cdr3_aa: CASSLVGSGNEQFF
cdr3_nt: TGTGCCAGCAGCTTAGTAGGTAGCGGGAATGAGCAGTTCTTC

d_call: TRBD2
v_call: TRBV5-1
j_call: TRBJ2-3
clone_size: -
cdr3_aa: CASSWGGNIDTQYF
cdr3_nt: TGCGCCAGCAGCTGGGGGGGAAACATCGATACGCAGTATTTT

d_call: -
v_call: TRBV28
j_call: TRBJ1-4
clone_size: -
cdr3_aa: CASSLGQGGNRNEKLFF
cdr3_nt: TGTGCCAGCAGTTTGGGTCAGGGAGGAAATCGTAATGAAAAACTGTTTTTT

d_call: -
v_call: TRBV10-3
j_call: TRBJ1-1
clone_size: -
cdr3_aa: CAISVRGPTEAFF
cdr3_nt: TGTGCCATCAGCGTCAGGGGTCCCACTGAAGCTTTCTTT

d_call: TRBD1
v_call: TRBV4-3
j_call: TRBJ1-6
clone_size: -
cdr3_aa: CASSQDRPGGRSPLHF
cdr3_nt: TGCGCCAGCAGCCAAGATCGGCCAGGGGGGCGATCACCCCTCCACTTT

d_call: -
v_call: TRBV5-5
j_call: TRBJ1-6
clone_size: -
cdr3_aa: CASSLVRAPSPLHF
cdr3_nt: TGTGCCAGCAGCTTGGTAAGAGCACCTTCACCCCTCCACTTT

d_call: -
v_call: TRBV19
j_call: TRBJ1-1
clone_size: -
cdr3_aa: CASSIGVGEGTEAFF
cdr3_nt: TGTGCCAGTAGTATAGGGGTCGGGGAAGGCACTGAAGCTTTCTTT

d_call: -
v_call: TRBV6-6
j_call: TRBJ2-5
clone_size: -
cdr3_aa: CASSYGASEQTQYF
cdr3_nt: TGTGCCAGCAGTTACGGGGCTAGCGAACAGACCCAGTACTTC

d_call: -
v_call: TRBV19
j_call: TRBJ1-5
clone_size: -
cdr3_aa: CASSMGGYSNQPQHF
cdr3_nt: TGTGCCAGTAGTATGGGGGGTTATAGCAATCAGCCCCAGCATTTT

d_call: TRBD1
v_call: TRBV6-1
j_call: TRBJ1-2
clone_size: -
cdr3_aa: CASSESQGGYGYTF
cdr3_nt: TGTGCCAGCAGTGAATCACAGGGGGGCTATGGCTACACCTTC

d_call: -
v_call: TRBV6-5
j_call: TRBJ1-3
clone_size: few
cdr3_aa: CASRYTGSGNTIYF
cdr3_nt: TGTGCCAGCAGATACACGGGGTCTGGAAACACCATATATTTT

d_call: -
v_call: TRBV20-1
j_call: TRBJ1-1
clone_size: -
cdr3_aa: CSASGNTEAFF
cdr3_nt: TGCAGTGCATCGGGAAACACTGAAGCTTTCTTT

d_call: -
v_call: TRBV11-2
j_call: TRBJ1-4
clone_size: -
cdr3_aa: CASSQAAEKLFF
cdr3_nt: TGTGCCAGCAGCCAAGCGGCGGAAAAACTGTTTTTT

d_call: -
v_call: TRBV5-5
j_call: TRBJ2-2
clone_size: few
cdr3_aa: CASSFRVTGSFSGELFF
cdr3_nt: TGTGCCAGCAGCTTTAGGGTGACAGGATCATTTTCCGGGGAGCTGTTTTTT

d_call: TRBD1
v_call: TRBV7-2
j_call: TRBJ2-7
clone_size: once
cdr3_aa: CASSRDRGREQYF
cdr3_nt: TGTGCCAGCAGCCGGGACAGGGGACGGGAGCAGTACTTC

d_call: -
v_call: TRBV30
j_call: TRBJ1-2
clone_size: -
cdr3_aa: CAWSPLSNYGYTF
cdr3_nt: TGTGCCTGGAGTCCTCTATCTAACTATGGCTACACCTTC

d_call: -
v_call: TRBV18
j_call: TRBJ1-2
clone_size: few
cdr3_aa: CASSPEGDYGYTF
cdr3_nt: TGTGCCAGCTCACCAGAGGGGGACTATGGCTACACCTTC

d_call: -
v_call: TRBV5-1
j_call: TRBJ1-1
clone_size: -
cdr3_aa: CASSLNPFDTEAFF
cdr3_nt: TGCGCCAGCAGCCTAAACCCGTTCGACACTGAAGCTTTCTTT

d_call: -
v_call: TRBV27
j_call: TRBJ1-2
clone_size: -
cdr3_aa: CASSPGLNYGYTF
cdr3_nt: TGTGCCAGCAGTCCGGGTCTTAACTATGGCTACACCTTC

d_call: -
v_call: TRBV5-3
j_call: TRBJ2-7
clone_size: -
cdr3_aa: CARSPRGHRSYEQYF
cdr3_nt: TGTGCCAGAAGCCCGCGAGGACACCGGTCCTACGAGCAGTACTTC

d_call: TRBD2
v_call: TRBV29-1
j_call: TRBJ2-1
clone_size: -
cdr3_aa: CSVPPGAGGLDEQFF
cdr3_nt: TGCAGCGTCCCCCCGGGGGCGGGAGGGCTGGATGAGCAGTTCTTC

d_call: TRBD2
v_call: TRBV30
j_call: TRBJ2-7
clone_size: -
cdr3_aa: CAWRAPGLAGVQYF
cdr3_nt: TGTGCCTGGAGGGCACCGGGACTAGCGGGAGTACAGTACTTC

d_call: TRBD1
v_call: TRBV5-1
j_call: TRBJ2-7
clone_size: -
cdr3_aa: CASSMMTGPYEQYF
cdr3_nt: TGCGCCAGCAGCATGATGACAGGGCCCTACGAGCAGTACTTC

d_call: -
v_call: TRBV27
j_call: TRBJ2-7
clone_size: few
cdr3_aa: CASSSRVAVRYEQYF
cdr3_nt: TGTGCCAGCAGTTCCCGGGTAGCGGTAAGATACGAGCAGTACTTC

d_call: -
v_call: TRBV5-1
j_call: TRBJ1-2
clone_size: -
cdr3_aa: CASSLSDSQILGYTF
cdr3_nt: TGCGCCAGCAGCTTGTCGGACTCTCAAATCCTCGGCTACACCTTC

d_call: -
v_call: TRBV3-1/TRBV3-2
j_call: TRBJ1-3
clone_size: once
cdr3_aa: CASSQDLSRGNTIYF
cdr3_nt: TGTGCCAGCAGCCAAGATCTGTCCAGGGGTAACACCATATATTTT

d_call: -
v_call: TRBV6-5
j_call: TRBJ2-3
clone_size: -
cdr3_aa: CASSRTGTDTQYF
cdr3_nt: TGTGCCAGCAGTCGGACAGGCACAGATACGCAGTATTTT

d_call: TRBD1
v_call: TRBV6-1
j_call: TRBJ1-2
clone_size: -
cdr3_aa: CASSEMGQNYGYTF
cdr3_nt: TGTGCCAGCAGTGAAATGGGACAGAACTATGGCTACACCTTC

d_call: -
v_call: TRBV7-2
j_call: TRBJ2-2
clone_size: -
cdr3_aa: CASSLPIGELFF
cdr3_nt: TGTGCCAGCAGTCTACCCATCGGGGAGCTGTTTTTT

d_call: -
v_call: TRBV19
j_call: TRBJ1-6
clone_size: -
cdr3_aa: CASSSEQGRGSPLHF
cdr3_nt: TGTGCCAGTAGTTCGGAACAGGGACGTGGTTCACCCCTCCACTTT

d_call: -
v_call: TRBV6-5
j_call: TRBJ1-1
clone_size: -
cdr3_aa: CASRPTVSVNTEAFF
cdr3_nt: TGTGCCAGCAGGCCCACGGTCTCCGTTAACACTGAAGCTTTCTTT

d_call: -
v_call: TRBV10-1
j_call: TRBJ1-5
clone_size: -
cdr3_aa: CASMKDIVFSDQPQHF
cdr3_nt: TGCGCCAGCATGAAGGACATTGTTTTTTCGGATCAGCCCCAGCATTTT

d_call: -
v_call: TRBV6-2/TRBV6-3
j_call: TRBJ2-7
clone_size: many
cdr3_aa: CASSYLTTYEQYF
cdr3_nt: TGTGCCAGCAGTTACCTCACGACTTACGAGCAGTACTTC